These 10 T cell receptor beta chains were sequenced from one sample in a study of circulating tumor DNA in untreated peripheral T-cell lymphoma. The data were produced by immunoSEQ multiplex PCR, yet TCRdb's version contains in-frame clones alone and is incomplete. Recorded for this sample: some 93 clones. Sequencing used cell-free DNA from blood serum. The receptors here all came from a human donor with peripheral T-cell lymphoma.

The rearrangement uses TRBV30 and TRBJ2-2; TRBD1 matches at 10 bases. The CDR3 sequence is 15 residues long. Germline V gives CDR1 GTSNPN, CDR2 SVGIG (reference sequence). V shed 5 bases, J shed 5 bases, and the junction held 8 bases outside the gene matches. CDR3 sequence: CAWDGQGVATGELFF. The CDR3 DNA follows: TGTGCCTGGGACGGACAGGGGGTGGCTACCGGGGAGCTGTTTTTT.

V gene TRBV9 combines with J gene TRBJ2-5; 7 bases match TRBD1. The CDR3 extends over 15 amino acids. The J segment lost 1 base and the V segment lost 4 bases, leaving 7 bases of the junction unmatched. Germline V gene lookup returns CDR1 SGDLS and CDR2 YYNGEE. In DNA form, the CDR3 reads TGTGCCAGCAGCTTCACGACAGGGCTCCAAGAGACCCAGTACTTC. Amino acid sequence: CASSFTTGLQETQYF. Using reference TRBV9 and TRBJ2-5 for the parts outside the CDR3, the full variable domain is DSGVTQTPKHLITATGQRVTLRCSPRSGDLSVYWYQQSLDQGLQFLIQYYNGEERAKGNILERFSAQQFPDLHSELNLSSLELGDSALYFCASSFTTGLQETQYFGPGTRLLVL.

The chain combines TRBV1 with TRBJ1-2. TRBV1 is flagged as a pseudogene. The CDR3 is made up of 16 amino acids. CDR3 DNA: TGCACCAGCAGTACTATGGTTGTGCGAAAGACCTATGGCTACACCTTC. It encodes CTSSTMVVRKTYGYTF.

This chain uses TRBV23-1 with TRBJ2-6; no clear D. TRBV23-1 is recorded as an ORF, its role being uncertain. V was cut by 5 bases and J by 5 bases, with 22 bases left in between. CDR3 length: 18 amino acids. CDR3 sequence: CASSSLLTQQSRANVLTF. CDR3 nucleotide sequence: TGCGCCAGCAGTAGCTTACTTACGCAACAAAGTCGGGCCAACGTCCTGACTTTC.

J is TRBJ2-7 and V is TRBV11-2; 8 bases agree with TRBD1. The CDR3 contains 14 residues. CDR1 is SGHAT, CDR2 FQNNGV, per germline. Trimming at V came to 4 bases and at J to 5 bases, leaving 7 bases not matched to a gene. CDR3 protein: CASSSADRAHEQYF. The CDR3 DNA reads TGTGCCAGCAGCTCGGCGGACAGGGCCCACGAGCAGTACTTC.

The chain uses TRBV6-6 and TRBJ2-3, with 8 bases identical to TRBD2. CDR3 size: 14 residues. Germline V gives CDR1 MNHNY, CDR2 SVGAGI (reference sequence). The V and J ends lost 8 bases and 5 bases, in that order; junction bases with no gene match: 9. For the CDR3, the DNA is TGTGCCAGCCGAACACCGGGGGGGGGAGATACGCAGTATTTT. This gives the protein CASRTPGGGDTQYF.

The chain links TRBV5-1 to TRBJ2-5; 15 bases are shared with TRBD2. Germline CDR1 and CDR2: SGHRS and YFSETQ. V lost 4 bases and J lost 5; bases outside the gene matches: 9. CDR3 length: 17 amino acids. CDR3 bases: TGCGCCAGCAGCCTATTCGGACTAGCGGGGGGGCCGGAGACCCAGTACTTC. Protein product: CASSLFGLAGGPETQYF.

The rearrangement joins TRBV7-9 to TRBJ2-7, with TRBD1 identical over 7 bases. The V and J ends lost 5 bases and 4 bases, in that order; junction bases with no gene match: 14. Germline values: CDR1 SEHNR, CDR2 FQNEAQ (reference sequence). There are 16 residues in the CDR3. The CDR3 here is CASSPQQGPKIYEQYF. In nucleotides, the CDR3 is TGTGCCAGCAGCCCGCAACAGGGGCCCAAAATTTACGAGCAGTACTTC.

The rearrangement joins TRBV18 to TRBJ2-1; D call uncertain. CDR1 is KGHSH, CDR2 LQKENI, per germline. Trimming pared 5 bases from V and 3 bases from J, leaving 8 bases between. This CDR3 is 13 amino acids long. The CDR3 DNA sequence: TGTGCCAGCTCATTAGGTATCTACAATGAGCAGTTCTTC. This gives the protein CASSLGIYNEQFF.

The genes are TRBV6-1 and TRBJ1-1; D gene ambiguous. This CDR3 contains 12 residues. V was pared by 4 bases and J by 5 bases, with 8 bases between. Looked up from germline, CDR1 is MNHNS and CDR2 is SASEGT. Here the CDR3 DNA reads TGTGCCAGCAGTGTAGACCGGACTGAAGCTTTCTTT. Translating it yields CASSVDRTEAFF.